A single TCR beta chain is shown here with its context. In the source study's methods: Quantification of nucleated cells was approximated via reference gene primer amplification. Clones were read by immunoSEQ multiplex PCR, and TCRdb kept only the in-frame ones, dropping some. V and J calls and clone size are given by that table; D and trimming were obtained from the DNA. This table has some 190,000 clones, about 88% appearing once. CDR1 is LGHNA and CDR2 is YNFKEQ in the germline V gene. V was shortened by 0 bases and J by 0 bases, with 12 bases between the two germline ends. This CDR3 comprises 17 residues. These data are taken from a study of blood T cell repertoires in COVID-19. Overall study: Recovered participants had two consecutive negative NP/OP PCR tests, healthcare professional clearance, or symptom resolution. Whether acute or convalescent, the COVID-19 samples came from the United States, Italy and Spain.

The chain employs TRBV4-2 and TRBJ1-3; D is undetermined. The sample comprised PBMCs or T cells enriched from blood (not recorded which). The sequence derives from a woman between 40 and 50 years old in a cohort exposed to, infected with or recovered from COVID-19 (not recorded which). This chain's CDR3 is CASSQEVRLSSGNTIYF. The CDR3 coding sequence is TGTGCCAGCAGCCAAGAAGTCAGACTAAGCTCTGGAAACACCATATATTTT.